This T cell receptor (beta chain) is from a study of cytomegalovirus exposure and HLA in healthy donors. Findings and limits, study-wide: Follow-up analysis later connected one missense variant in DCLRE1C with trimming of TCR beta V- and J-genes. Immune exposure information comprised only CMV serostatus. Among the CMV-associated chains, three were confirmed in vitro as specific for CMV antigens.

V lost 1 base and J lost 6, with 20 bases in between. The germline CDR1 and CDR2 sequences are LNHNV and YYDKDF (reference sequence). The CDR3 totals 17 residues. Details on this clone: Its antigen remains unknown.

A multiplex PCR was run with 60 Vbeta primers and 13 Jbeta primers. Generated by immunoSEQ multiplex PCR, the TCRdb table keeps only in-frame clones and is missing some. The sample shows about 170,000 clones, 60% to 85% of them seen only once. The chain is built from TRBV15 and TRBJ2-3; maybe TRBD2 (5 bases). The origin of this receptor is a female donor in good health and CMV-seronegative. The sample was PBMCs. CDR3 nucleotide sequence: TGTGCCACCAGCAGAGTGCTGCGGGCTAAGAGAGCGGATACGCAGTATTTT. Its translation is CATSRVLRAKRADTQYF.